Presented here are 29 T cell receptor beta chains from one specimen sequenced in a study of long-term antiretroviral therapy in people with HIV (dated by TCRdb to the early 2020s). The immunoSEQ hsTCRB v3.0 assay was used at survey level resolution to sequence the TRB variable region. Entries here come from immuneACCESS through TCRdb and include only in-frame sequences with V and J called. Some clones fail to appear in such tables; in the studies checked, an unresolved V gene covers under half of the shortfall, and the cause of the remainder is unknown. The sample has tens of thousands of clones on record, roughly four fifths of them singletons. Jointly, the top ten make up roughly 13% of the sample. The sample here was unsorted PBMCs, taken 0.3 years after starting antiretroviral therapy. The receptors originated from a man aged 18 to 30 with HIV.

This chain links TRBV19 with TRBJ1-1; 9 bases fit TRBD1. The CDR3 loop spans 14 amino acids. Germline assignment: CDR1 LNHDA and CDR2 SQIVND (reference sequence). With V trimmed by 4 bases and J by 4 bases, 4 bases remained unmatched. The CDR3 DNA reads TGTGCCAGTAGTAACAGGGGGCTGGTCACTGAAGCTTTCTTT. Residues: CASSNRGLVTEAFF.

The V and J genes are TRBV6-1 and TRBJ1-3; the D is unclear. The germline V and J ends were trimmed by 6 bases and 0 bases, with 9 bases remaining between them. In germline, CDR1 is MNHNS, CDR2 SASEGT. The CDR3 spans 14 residues. The CDR3 region is CASRTLYSGNTIYF. CDR3 sequence (DNA): TGTGCCAGCAGGACCCTTTACTCTGGAAACACCATATATTTT.

The chain carries TRBV27 and TRBJ2-1; perhaps TRBD1 as D (6 bases). The V gene lost 0 bases and the J gene lost 2 bases, with 14 bases spanning the gap. This CDR3 contains 17 residues. Germline V gives CDR1 MNHEY, CDR2 SMNVEV (reference sequence). The CDR3: CASSLSLGAIAYNEQFF. In nucleotides, the CDR3 is TGTGCCAGCAGTTTATCTTTGGGGGCCATAGCCTACAATGAGCAGTTCTTC.

The V call is TRBV4-1, the J call TRBJ1-2, with 10 bases matching TRBD1. CDR1 MGHRA and CDR2 YSYEKL come from the germline V gene. The CDR3 covers 17 residues. V dropped 3 bases and J dropped 4; count of bases not matched to a gene: 11. CDR3 sequence (DNA): TGCGCCAGCAGCCAGGTCCTGACAGGGGGCCATGGCTATGGCTACACCTTC. Translating it yields CASSQVLTGGHGYGYTF.

The gene calls are TRBV29-1 and TRBJ1-2, with D unclear. There are 14 residues in the CDR3. Germline CDR1 SQVTM, CDR2 ANQGSEA. The V end lost 6 bases, the J end lost 0 bases, and 14 bases lay between the germline ends. The CDR3 spells CSVYAAETNYGYTF. CDR3 bases: TGCAGCGTCTACGCCGCAGAAACTAACTATGGCTACACCTTC. Filled out from reference TRBV29-1 and TRBJ1-2, the complete variable domain reads SAVISQKPSRDICQRGTSLTIQCQVDSQVTMMFWYRQQPGQSLTLIATANQGSEATYESGFVIDKFPISRPNLTFSTLTVSNMSPEDSSIYLCSVYAAETNYGYTFGSGTRLTVV.

This rearrangement joins TRBV6-5 to TRBJ1-5; D possibly corresponds to TRBD1 (6 bases). Trimming cost V 6 bases and J 3 bases, with 9 bases left between them. The CDR3 is 13 residues long. Germline-derived CDR1 and CDR2 are MNHEY and SVGAGI. This CDR3 reads CASRRDTNQPQHF. The CDR3 region has the DNA TGTGCCAGCAGGAGGGACACCAATCAGCCCCAGCATTTT.

This clone was seen just once. CDR3 bases: TGCGCCAGCAGCCAACAGGGGGGGTCCGACTATGGCTACACCTTC. Translation: CASSQQGGSDYGYTF. The rearrangement links TRBV4-1 to TRBJ1-2, with 7 bases identical to TRBD1. Trimming removed 2 bases from V and 3 bases from J; junction bases left unmatched: 6. This CDR3 contains 15 residues. Germline CDR1 and CDR2: MGHRA and YSYEKL.

This clone came up a few times. This chain links TRBV7-9 with TRBJ2-7, with 11 bases identical to TRBD2. Germline CDR1 and CDR2: SEHNR and FQNEAQ (reference sequence). This CDR3 is 16 amino acids long. After removal of 3 bases from V and 5 bases from J, the junction contained 9 bases not matched to a gene. The CDR3 protein is CASSLMLLAGVDEQYF. DNA of the CDR3: TGTGCCAGCAGCTTGATGTTACTAGCGGGAGTCGACGAGCAGTACTTC.

Remarks on this clone: Relative to the germline gene, one junction end is altered; a read error may explain this. The rearrangement uses TRBV5-5 and TRBJ1-6; no clear D. The CDR3 runs to 13 residues. CDR1 is SGHKS and CDR2 is YYEKEE in the germline V gene (reference sequence). The CDR3: CASSLASDSPLHF. The DNA for the CDR3 is TGTGCCAGCAGCTTGGCTTCTGATTCGCCCCTCCACTTT. The whole variable domain, filled in from reference TRBV5-5 and TRBJ1-6, reads DAGVTQSPTHLIKTRGQQVTLRCSPISGHKSVSWYQQVLGQGPQFIFQYYEKEERGRGNFPDRFSARQFPNYSSELNVNALLLGDSALYLCASSLASDSPLHFGNGTRLTVT.

The rearrangement uses TRBV11-2 and TRBJ2-7; D gene ambiguous. The CDR3 spans 11 residues. Germline CDR1 is SGHAT and CDR2 is FQNNGV. V was shortened by 4 bases and J by 5 bases, with 6 bases between the two germline ends. The CDR3 bases are TGTGCCAGCAGCTCCACCCACGAGCAGTACTTC. This sequence encodes CASSSTHEQYF.

The rearrangement joins TRBV7-2 to TRBJ2-1, with TRBD2 as a possible D gene (6 bases). The CDR3 is 14 residues long. Germline values: CDR1 SGHTA, CDR2 FQGNSA. Deletions cut 2 bases from V and 4 bases from J, with 9 bases between. This chain's CDR3 is CASSLIGSYNEQFF. CDR3 coding DNA: TGTGCCAGCAGCTTAATCGGGAGTTACAATGAGCAGTTCTTC.

Remarks on this clone: One end of the junction is discordant with germline, which a read error may explain. The chain employs TRBV4-3 and TRBJ2-6; tentatively, D is TRBD1 (5 bases). The CDR3 extends over 15 amino acids. The V gene's germline CDR1 is LGHNA and CDR2 YSLEER. The DNA for the CDR3 is TGCGCCAGCAACCAAGACAGCTCTGGGGCCAACGTCCTGACTTTC. This sequence encodes CASNQDSSGANVLTF.

The chain recombines TRBV6-1 with TRBJ2-7; perhaps TRBD2 as D (7 bases). Deletions cut 5 bases from V and 2 bases from J, with 13 bases between. This CDR3 is 14 amino acids long. Germline values: CDR1 MNHNS, CDR2 SASEGT. The CDR3 loop is CASSPWEGAYEQYF. The DNA of the CDR3 is TGTGCCAGCAGTCCCTGGGAGGGGGCCTACGAGCAGTACTTC.

The chain links TRBV27 to TRBJ2-5; no reliable D call. The germline gives CDR1 MNHEY, CDR2 SMNVEV (reference sequence). This CDR3 comprises 14 residues. The ends were cut back, 6 bases at V and 4 bases at J, with 15 bases in the middle. CDR3 residues: CASSWGSPPETQYF. CDR3 nucleotide sequence: TGTGCCAGCAGCTGGGGAAGCCCCCCAGAGACCCAGTACTTC.

V is TRBV7-6 and J is TRBJ1-1; D perhaps matches TRBD1 (6 bases). Trimming pared 5 bases from V and 3 bases from J, leaving 10 bases between. CDR3 size: 13 residues. Germline V lookup: CDR1 SGHVS, CDR2 FNYEAQ. In DNA form, the CDR3 reads TGTGCCAGCAGCCTGGACAGAGACACTGAAGCTTTCTTT. As protein: CASSLDRDTEAFF.

Written as DNA, the CDR3 is TGTGCCAGCACCACGGCCTACAATGAGCAGTTCTTC. It is translated as CASTTAYNEQFF. V and J are TRBV2 and TRBJ2-1; D is uncertain. The CDR3 totals 12 residues. Germline V gene data show CDR1 as SNHLY and CDR2 as FYNNEI. Trimming took off 7 bases at V and 2 bases at J, with 6 bases between the two ends.

CDR3 nucleotides: TGTGCCAGCAGCGCTACAGGGGGCGGAAAACTGTTTTTT. The encoded protein is CASSATGGGKLFF. V and J are TRBV7-3 and TRBJ1-4; 9 bases align to TRBD1. The CDR3 has 13 amino acids. V lost 5 bases and J lost 10; bases outside the gene matches: 5. Germline values: CDR1 SGHTA, CDR2 FQGTGA.

This clone was counted a few times. One end of the junction does not line up with germline, which may come from a read error. The V gene is TRBV6-4, the J gene TRBJ1-2; D ambiguous. CDR1 and CDR2 from the germline V gene are MRHNA and SNTAGT. The CDR3 is 13 residues long. CDR3: CASRPGLNNGYTF. CDR3 bases: TGTGCCAGCAGACCGGGCCTTAACAATGGCTACACCTTC.

The chain recombines TRBV6-5 with TRBJ2-7; D gene uncertain. Germline CDR1 and CDR2: MNHEY and SVGAGI. The V gene lost 6 bases and the J gene lost 6 bases, with 21 bases spanning the gap. There are 15 residues in the CDR3. CDR3 bases: TGTGCCAGCAGGCCTTCGGGCGCCCGTGCCGGCGAGCAGTACTTC. Protein sequence: CASRPSGARAGEQYF.

V gene TRBV7-2 combines with J gene TRBJ1-5; D is unclear. The CDR3 extends over 15 amino acids. Germline V lookup: CDR1 SGHTA, CDR2 FQGNSA. The germline V and J ends were trimmed by 2 bases and 0 bases, with 8 bases remaining between them. This chain's CDR3 is CASSLSGYSNQPQHF. In DNA form, the CDR3 reads TGTGCCAGCAGCTTATCGGGGTATAGCAATCAGCCCCAGCATTTT.

The chain couples TRBV5-4 to TRBJ2-7; 9 bases line up with TRBD2. V gave up 7 bases and J gave up 1 base; unmatched junction bases: 12. The CDR3 loop spans 16 amino acids. Germline CDR1 reads SGHNT; CDR2 reads YYREEE (reference sequence). The CDR3 spells CASHSRLAGRSYEQYF. The DNA for the CDR3 is TGTGCCAGCCACTCACGCCTAGCGGGACGATCCTACGAGCAGTACTTC.

This clone was picked up a small number of times. V gene TRBV5-1 combines with J gene TRBJ1-2; 7 bases align to TRBD1. The CDR3 runs 14 residues. Germline V gene lookup returns CDR1 SGHRS and CDR2 YFSETQ. With 4 bases clipped from V and 4 bases from J, the junction kept 7 bases outside the gene matches. CDR3 nucleotides: TGCGCCAGCAGCCTAAGACAGGGAAGCTATGGCTACACCTTC. This codes for CASSLRQGSYGYTF.

For the CDR3, the DNA is TGTGCCAGCAGCTCCACCGGGGGGGCCAGCTCCTACAATGAGCAGTTCTTC. Residues: CASSSTGGASSYNEQFF. J is TRBJ2-1 and V is TRBV7-8, with TRBD2 identical over 8 bases. There are 17 residues in the CDR3. CDR1 is SGHVS and CDR2 is FQNEAQ in the germline V gene. J was trimmed by 0 bases and V by 4 bases; bases with no gene match: 8. Together with reference TRBV7-8 and TRBJ2-1, the CDR3 gives the full variable domain: GAGVSQSPRYKVAKRGQDVALRCDPISGHVSLFWYQQALGQGPEFLTYFQNEAQLDKSGLPSDRFFAERPEGSVSTLKIQRTQQEDSAVYLCASSSTGGASSYNEQFFGPGTRLTVL.

The rearrangement uses TRBV19 and TRBJ2-7, with 12 bases aligning to TRBD1. Germline lookup yields CDR1 LNHDA and CDR2 SQIVND (reference sequence). V dropped 6 bases and J dropped 3; count of bases not matched to a gene: 6. The CDR3 is 15 amino acids. The CDR3 DNA reads as TGTGCCAGTAGCTTCCGGGACAGGGGGCTCTACGAGCAGTACTTC. Encoded protein: CASSFRDRGLYEQYF. Full variable domain (outside the CDR3, taken from reference TRBV19 and TRBJ2-7): DGGITQSPKYLFRKEGQNVTLSCEQNLNHDAMYWYRQDPGQGLRLIYYSQIVNDFQKGDIAEGYSVSREKKESFPLTVTSAQKNPTAFYLCASSFRDRGLYEQYFGPGTRLTVT.

This chain uses TRBV6-5 with TRBJ2-1, with D possibly TRBD2 on 6 matching bases. Looked up from germline, CDR1 is MNHEY and CDR2 is SVGAGI. This CDR3 comprises 15 residues. Between the trimmed V and J ends, which lost 6 bases and 8 bases, there was a span of 20 bases. CDR3 amino acids: CASRLPRGRLDEQFF. As DNA, the CDR3 is TGTGCCAGCAGACTACCGCGGGGCCGTTTAGATGAGCAGTTCTTC.

Points on this clone: The junction differs from germline at one of its ends, possibly a read error. The chain is built from TRBV7-7 and TRBJ2-1, with TRBD2 matching over 8 bases. From germline, CDR1 is SSHAT and CDR2 FNYEAQ (reference sequence). The CDR3 runs 15 residues. CDR3 nucleotides: TGTGCTAGCAGCTTTGGAGCGGGAGAGGGGGATGAGCAGTTCTTC. It codes for CASSFGAGEGDEQFF.

The V call is TRBV7-9, the J call TRBJ2-2; 7 bases align to TRBD2. V gave up 6 bases and J gave up 3 bases; unmatched junction bases: 13. Germline values: CDR1 SEHNR, CDR2 FQNEAQ (reference sequence). The CDR3 is 17 residues long. CDR3 loop: CASSSWGGSRDTGELFF. The CDR3 region has the DNA TGTGCCAGCAGTTCGTGGGGAGGGTCCCGGGACACCGGGGAGCTGTTTTTT.

This clone was seen only once. The V call is TRBV30, the J call TRBJ2-1, with TRBD2 matching over 7 bases. V shed 4 bases, J shed 7 bases, and the junction held 10 bases outside the gene matches. In germline, CDR1 is GTSNPN, CDR2 SVGIG (reference sequence). This CDR3 contains 14 residues. CDR3 protein: CAWKVAGLTNEQFF. In DNA, the CDR3 is TGTGCCTGGAAAGTGGCGGGACTAACGAATGAGCAGTTCTTC.

The V gene is TRBV4-1, the J gene TRBJ2-7; 8 bases match TRBD2. The CDR3 spans 15 residues. After removal of 4 bases from V and 5 bases from J, the junction contained 10 bases not matched to a gene. In germline, CDR1 is MGHRA, CDR2 YSYEKL. CDR3 in amino acids: CASSLRPAGEDEQYF. The CDR3 DNA is TGCGCCAGCAGCCTCCGCCCAGCGGGAGAGGACGAGCAGTACTTC.